These 2 T cell receptor beta chains came from one sample sequenced in a study of T cells in Graves' hyperthyroidism and ophthalmopathy. Regions amplified from RNA transcripts were the TCR beta CDR3 regions. When the TCR CDR3 underwent first-round RT-PCR, the HTBI primer set was used. TCRdb recomputed calls from the multiplex PCR reads with MiXCR, one row per CDR3 protein. The sample contains hundreds of thousands of distinct CDR3 sequences, 15% to 20% of which appear only once. The sequencing sample was made of blood. The source of these receptors is a woman aged 18-29 years with Graves' ophthalmopathy.

As for this clonotype: Germline and junction disagree at one end, which may indicate a read error. The V gene is TRBV14, the J gene TRBJ2-7, with 12 bases identical to TRBD2. The CDR3 extends over 19 amino acids. CDR1 and CDR2 (germline): SGHDN, FVKESK. This CDR3 reads CASSHRTSGRSESSYGQYF. The CDR3 nucleotides are TGTGCCAGCAGCCACCGTACTAGCGGGAGGTCTGAGAGCTCCTACGGGCAGTACTTC.

The chain employs TRBV11-1 and TRBJ2-1; 9 bases are a match to TRBD1. Germline assignment: CDR1 SGHAT and CDR2 FQDESV (reference sequence). This CDR3 region has 15 residues. The trim removed 5 bases at V and 4 bases at J, leaving 6 bases unmatched. The CDR3 here is CASSEGQGLYNEQFF. CDR3 in DNA: TGTGCCAGCAGCGAGGGACAGGGCCTGTACAATGAGCAGTTCTTC.